These T cell receptor beta chains were read from a single sample in a study of vaccination effects on CD4 cells after COVID-19. No antigen is known for these receptors. Clones were read by immunoSEQ multiplex PCR, and TCRdb kept only the in-frame ones, dropping some. The repertoire holds around 35,000 clones, with approximately 67% as singletons. The sample in question was CD4+ T cells from PBMCs cultured without peptide, obtained before COVID-19 vaccination. The receptors were gathered from a human donor who received a COVID-19 vaccine. CDR3s include the opening cysteine and the closing phenylalanine or tryptophan. The D gene is left open where the match is weak. Part of the rows lack a size; the others show once, few, many or a class for expanded clones.

d_call j_call clone_size v_call cdr3_nt cdr3_aa
- TRBJ2-7 - TRBV13 TGTGCCAGCAGCTTAAGAAGTTCCCTCCGATATGATTCCCACGAGCAGTACTTC CASSLRSSLRYDSHEQYF
- TRBJ1-4 - TRBV6-5 TGTGCCAGCATCACCCCAGCCGGGGGCGATGAAAAACTGTTTTTT CASITPAGGDEKLFF
- TRBJ1-1 few TRBV25-1 TGTGCCAGCGGCACAGAAGGGAACACTGAAGCTTTCTTT CASGTEGNTEAFF
TRBD2 TRBJ2-5 - TRBV27 TGTGCCAGCAGTTTAATAGCGGGCAACCAAGAGACCCAGTACTTC CASSLIAGNQETQYF
TRBD1 TRBJ1-1 - TRBV2 TGTGCCAGCGCAGGTCTAGGGGGCTATGAAGCTTTCTTT CASAGLGGYEAFF
- TRBJ2-3 - TRBV5-1 TGCGCCAGCTGTGTGGGAGGTGTGGCAGATACGCAGTATTTT CASCVGGVADTQYF
TRBD2 TRBJ2-2 - TRBV10-3 TGTGCCATCAGTGAGGCGGGGGGCGACACTAACACCGGGGAGCTGTTTTTT CAISEAGGDTNTGELFF
TRBD1 TRBJ1-2 - TRBV18 TGTGCCAGCTCACCCGGACAGGGGATTGGGGGCTACACCTTC CASSPGQGIGGYTF
TRBD1 TRBJ2-1 - TRBV4-1 TGCGCCAGCAGCCTCGAGACAGGGGGAGTGGGACTACCTTCCTACAATGAGCAGTTCTTC CASSLETGGVGLPSYNEQFF
- TRBJ1-6 - TRBV6-1 TGTGCCAGCAGTGAAGCATACAGGGTAGCTTCACCCCTCCACTTT CASSEAYRVASPLHF
TRBD1 TRBJ2-5 - TRBV24-1 TGTGCCACCAGTGAAGCTGGGACAGGGGGACAAGAGACCCAGTACTTC CATSEAGTGGQETQYF
- TRBJ1-2 - TRBV3-1/TRBV3-2 TGTGCCAGCCTCGGGGCTATCTATGGCTACACCTTC CASLGAIYGYTF
TRBD1 TRBJ1-1 once TRBV18 TGTGCCAGCTCCCTAAGACAGGGGGGAATGAACACTGAAGCTTTCTTT CASSLRQGGMNTEAFF
- TRBJ1-6 few TRBV4-1 TGCGCCAGCAGCCAAGAACAGCTCGTTTCACCCCTCCACTTT CASSQEQLVSPLHF
TRBD1 TRBJ2-5 few TRBV19 TGTGCCAGTAGTATTTCGACAGGGGCAGGGGAGACCCAGTACTTC CASSISTGAGETQYF
- TRBJ2-7 once TRBV11-2 TGTGCCAGCAGCTTAGATCAATCCGACTACGAGCAGTACTTC CASSLDQSDYEQYF
- TRBJ1-3 - TRBV18 TGTGCCAGCTCATGGGACACGAGCTCTGGAAACACCATATATTTT CASSWDTSSGNTIYF
TRBD2 TRBJ2-1 - TRBV3-1/TRBV3-2 TGTGCCAGCAGCCAATCATTCGCCGGGACTAGCGGGGAGTCGGAGTTCTTC CASSQSFAGTSGESEFF
- TRBJ2-6 - TRBV3-1/TRBV3-2 TGTGCCAGCAGCCAATTGCGCTCTGGGGCCAACGTCCTGACTTTC CASSQLRSGANVLTF
- TRBJ1-1 - TRBV11-2 TGTGCCAGCAGCTTAGATGGTCCTAAGAGAGGAGCTTTCTTT CASSLDGPKRGAFF
- TRBJ1-1 few TRBV7-9 TGTGCCAGCTGGCAACTCACTGAAGCTTTCTTT CASWQLTEAFF
- TRBJ2-1 once TRBV5-1 TGCGCCAGCAGCGGGGCCCCTGAAGGTGAGCAGTTCTTC CASSGAPEGEQFF
TRBD1 TRBJ2-7 once TRBV19 TGTGCCAGTAGTATAGATGGCAGGGGGCGCGACGAGCAGTACTTC CASSIDGRGRDEQYF
- TRBJ2-1 - TRBV9 TGTGCCAGCAGCGTCGCAGGGGGGTCCTACAATGAGCAGTTCTTC CASSVAGGSYNEQFF
- TRBJ2-2 - TRBV7-2 TGTGCCAGCAGCTTAAATGGGGGGGAGCTGTTTTTT CASSLNGGELFF
- TRBJ2-7 - TRBV24-1 TGTGCCACCAGTGATGGACGGAGAGCCTACGAGCAGTACTTC CATSDGRRAYEQYF
TRBD1 TRBJ1-1 - TRBV7-8 TGTGCCAGCAGCTGGGAGACAGGGAAGGTTCTCACTGAAGCTTTCTTT CASSWETGKVLTEAFF
- TRBJ1-6 - TRBV21-1 TGTGCCAGCAGCAGGACAGACCCTGATAATTCACCCCTCCACTTT CASSRTDPDNSPLHF
- TRBJ2-1 - TRBV19 TGTGCCAGTAGTCGCTGGAGTGAGCAGTTCTTC CASSRWSEQFF
- TRBJ1-5 - TRBV6-5 TGTGCCAGCAGTTCTCCCGGCCTTCAGCCCCAGCATTTT CASSSPGLQPQHF
- TRBJ2-7 - TRBV12-3/TRBV12-4 TGTGCCAGCAGTTTAAGCAGGTCCTACGAGCAGTACTTC CASSLSRSYEQYF
- TRBJ2-7 - TRBV27 TGTGCCAGCAGCGGAGGGCCCCCCACTTTCCAGGGCTACGAGCAGTACTTC CASSGGPPTFQGYEQYF
- TRBJ1-5 few TRBV3-1/TRBV3-2 TGTGCCAGCAGCCAAGCAAATTTGGGTCGGCCCCAGCATTTT CASSQANLGRPQHF
- TRBJ1-2 - TRBV30 TGTGCCTGGAGTGGGGGGGCTCATGGCTACACCTTC CAWSGGAHGYTF
- TRBJ2-7 - TRBV4-1 TGCGCCAGCAGCCGGGCAGGCCCCTACGAGCAGTACTTC CASSRAGPYEQYF
- TRBJ2-5 - TRBV11-3 TGTGCCAGCAGCTCCCGACAGGACCAAGAGACCCAGTACTTC CASSSRQDQETQYF
TRBD1 TRBJ1-4 - TRBV6-1 TGTGCCAGCAGTGAAGTGGGTAGGGGGCAAGGTGAAAAACTGTTTTTT CASSEVGRGQGEKLFF
- TRBJ2-2 few TRBV24-1 TGTGCCACCAGCAAATCCGGGACCACCACCGGGGAGCTGTTTTTT CATSKSGTTTGELFF
TRBD2 TRBJ2-5 - TRBV4-1 TGCGCCAGCAGCCAAGGATTACTAGCGGGAGGGCGGGAGACCCAGTACTTC CASSQGLLAGGRETQYF
- TRBJ2-7 - TRBV27 TGTGCCAGCAGTCTTTCAGTGCTTTCGGACGAGCAGTACTTC CASSLSVLSDEQYF
- TRBJ2-3 - TRBV24-1 TGTGCCACCAGGACATTCAGGGGGGGAGAACACAAAGATACGCAGTATTTT CATRTFRGGEHKDTQYF
TRBD1 TRBJ1-2 - TRBV5-4 TGTGCCAGCAGCTTGGTCGGGACAGGGTATACCTATGGCTACACCTTC CASSLVGTGYTYGYTF
TRBD1 TRBJ2-5 - TRBV20-1 TGCAGTGCTAGTGCACCGGGACAGTACCCGCAAGAGACCCAGTACTTC CSASAPGQYPQETQYF
TRBD1 TRBJ1-6 - TRBV2 TGTGCCAGCAGCCTGGACAGGGGGTACTCACCCCTCCACTTT CASSLDRGYSPLHF
TRBD2 TRBJ2-5 few TRBV10-1 TGCGCCAGCAGTGGGGGGACTAGCGGGAAAGAGACCCAGTACTTC CASSGGTSGKETQYF
TRBD1 TRBJ1-2 - TRBV6-5 TGTGCCAGCAGTTCCCAGGGACAGGGGGCCTATGGCTACACCTTC CASSSQGQGAYGYTF
- TRBJ2-1 - TRBV5-1 TGCGCCAGCAGCCTCCGTGACCCCCTGCGGGCCAGCTCCTACAATGAGCAGTTCTTC CASSLRDPLRASSYNEQFF
- TRBJ2-7 few TRBV14 TGTGCCAGCAGCCATACAAACAGGTACCCCACCTACGAGCAGTACTTC CASSHTNRYPTYEQYF
TRBD1 TRBJ1-3 - TRBV18 TGTGCCAGCTCAAGGGGACAGGCCTCCTCTGGAAACACCATATATTTT CASSRGQASSGNTIYF
TRBD1 TRBJ1-2 - TRBV9 TGTGCCAGCAGCGTAGTGGACAGGGGTGGTGGCTACACCTTC CASSVVDRGGGYTF
- TRBJ1-1 - TRBV20-1 TGCAGTGCTAGTGCAGGAGCCACTGAAGCTTTCTTT CSASAGATEAFF